The clone carrying this TCR beta chain appeared many times. Its antigen is currently unknown. The germline V and J ends were trimmed by 7 bases and 3 bases, with 13 bases remaining between them. This CDR3 has 12 residues. CDR1 and CDR2 from the germline V gene are SQVTM and ANQGSEA. Each CDR3 protein is one row after TCRdb ran MiXCR on the RACE reads. Among about 90,000 distinct CDR3 sequences listed, 8.5% were seen once. This record comes from a study of human T cells and chemical hapten exposure. Across the whole study: Epicutaneous patch tests delivered 0.01% DPC to the upper back, with evaluation at 6 days. Patients having alopecia areata, totalis or universalis were mostly female. General observations from the study: With regard to DPC sensitization, TCRs above 1 in 1000 frequency did not change.

Time point meaning: pre-sensitization, week 0. Treatment: therapeutic diphenylcyclopropenone sensitization with weekly scalp DPC. Only after blood had been drawn was each patch test applied. The chain employs TRBV29-1 and TRBJ2-7; D is uncertain. This clonotype originated in a middle-aged man with alopecia areata. Some clones in this sample may be carry-over from other donors' samples. Here the sequenced sample was whole blood, taken in connection with sensitization to the hapten diphenylcyclopropenone (DPC). In DNA form, the CDR3 reads TGCAGCGCCAGTCAGTCGGGCTACGAGCAGTACTTC. It encodes CSASQSGYEQYF.